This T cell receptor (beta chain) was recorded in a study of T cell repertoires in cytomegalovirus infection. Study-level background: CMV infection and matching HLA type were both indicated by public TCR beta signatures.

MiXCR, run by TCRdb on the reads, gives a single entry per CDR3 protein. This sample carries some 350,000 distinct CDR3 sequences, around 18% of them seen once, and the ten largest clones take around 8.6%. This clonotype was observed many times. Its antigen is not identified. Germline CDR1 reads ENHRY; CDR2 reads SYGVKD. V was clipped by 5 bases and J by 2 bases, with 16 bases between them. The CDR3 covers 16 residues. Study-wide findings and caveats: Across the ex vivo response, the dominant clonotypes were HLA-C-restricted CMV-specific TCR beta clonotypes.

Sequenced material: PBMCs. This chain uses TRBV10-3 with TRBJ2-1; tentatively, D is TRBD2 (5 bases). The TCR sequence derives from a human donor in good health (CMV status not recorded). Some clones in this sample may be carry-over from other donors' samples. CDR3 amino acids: CAISRKSGGTYNEQFF. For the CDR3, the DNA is TGTGCCATCAGTCGAAAATCCGGAGGAACCTACAATGAGCAGTTCTTC.